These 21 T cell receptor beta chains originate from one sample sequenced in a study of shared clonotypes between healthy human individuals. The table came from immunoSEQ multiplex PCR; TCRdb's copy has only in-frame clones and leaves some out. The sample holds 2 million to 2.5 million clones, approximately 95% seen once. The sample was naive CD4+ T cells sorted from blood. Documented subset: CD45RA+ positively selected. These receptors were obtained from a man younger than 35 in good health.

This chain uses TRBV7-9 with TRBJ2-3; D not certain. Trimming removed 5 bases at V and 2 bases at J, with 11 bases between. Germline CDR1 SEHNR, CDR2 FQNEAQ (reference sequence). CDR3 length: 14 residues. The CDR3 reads CASSPNGITDTQYF. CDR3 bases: TGTGCCAGCAGCCCTAACGGAATCACAGATACGCAGTATTTT.

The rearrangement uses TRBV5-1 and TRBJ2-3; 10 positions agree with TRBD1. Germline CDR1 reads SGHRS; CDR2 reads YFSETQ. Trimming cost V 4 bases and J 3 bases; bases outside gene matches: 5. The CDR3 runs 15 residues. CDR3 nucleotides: TGCGCCAGCAGCATAGGGACAGGGGAAACAGATACGCAGTATTTT. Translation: CASSIGTGETDTQYF.

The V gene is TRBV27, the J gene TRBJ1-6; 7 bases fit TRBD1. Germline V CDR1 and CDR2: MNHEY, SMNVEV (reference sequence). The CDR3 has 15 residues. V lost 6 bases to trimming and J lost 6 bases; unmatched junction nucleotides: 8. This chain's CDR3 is CASSTTGSGNSPLHF. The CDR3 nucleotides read TGTGCCAGCAGCACGACAGGGAGTGGTAATTCACCCCTCCACTTT.

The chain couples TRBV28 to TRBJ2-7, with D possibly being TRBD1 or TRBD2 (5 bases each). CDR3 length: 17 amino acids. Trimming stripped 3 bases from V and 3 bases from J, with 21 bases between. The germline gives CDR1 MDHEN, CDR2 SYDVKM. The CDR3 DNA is TGTGCCAGCAGTTTTCTTTTCTCCAGGGACGAGGACTACGAGCAGTACTTC. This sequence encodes CASSFLFSRDEDYEQYF.

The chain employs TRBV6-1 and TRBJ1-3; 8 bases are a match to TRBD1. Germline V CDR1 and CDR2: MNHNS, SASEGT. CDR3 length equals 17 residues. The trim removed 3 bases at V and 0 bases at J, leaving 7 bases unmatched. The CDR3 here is CASSDPGQASSGNTIYF. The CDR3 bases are TGTGCCAGCAGTGATCCGGGACAGGCTAGCTCTGGAAACACCATATATTTT.

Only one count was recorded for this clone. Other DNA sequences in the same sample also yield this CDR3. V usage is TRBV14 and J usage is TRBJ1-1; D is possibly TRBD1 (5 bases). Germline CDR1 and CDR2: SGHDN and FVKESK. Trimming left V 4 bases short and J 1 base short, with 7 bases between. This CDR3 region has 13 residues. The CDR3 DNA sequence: TGTGCCAGCAGCCTACAGGAGAACACTGAAGCTTTCTTT. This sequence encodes CASSLQENTEAFF.

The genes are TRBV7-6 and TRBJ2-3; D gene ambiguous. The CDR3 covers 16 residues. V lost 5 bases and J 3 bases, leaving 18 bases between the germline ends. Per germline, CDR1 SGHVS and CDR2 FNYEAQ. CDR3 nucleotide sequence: TGTGCCAGCAGCCCAAATAGACTGGTGGTAACAGATACGCAGTATTTT. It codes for CASSPNRLVVTDTQYF.

The CDR3 sequence: CATSRESGNTIYF. CDR3 in DNA: TGTGCCACCAGCAGAGAATCTGGAAACACCATATATTTT. This chain uses TRBV15 with TRBJ1-3; D remains ambiguous. This CDR3 region has 13 residues. The V end lost 0 bases, the J end lost 1 base, and 1 base lay between the germline ends. Germline-derived CDR1 and CDR2 are LNHNV and YYDKDF (reference sequence). Based on the CDR3 plus reference TRBV15 and TRBJ1-3, the full variable domain is DAMVIQNPRYQVTQFGKPVTLSCSQTLNHNVMYWYQQKSSQAPKLLFHYYDKDFNNEADTPDNFQSRRPNTSFCFLDIRSPGLGDTAMYLCATSRESGNTIYFGEGSWLTVV.

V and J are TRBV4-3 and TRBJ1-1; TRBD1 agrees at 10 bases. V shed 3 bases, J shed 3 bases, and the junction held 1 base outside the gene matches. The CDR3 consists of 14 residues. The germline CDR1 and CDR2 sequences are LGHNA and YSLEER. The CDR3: CASSQTGGYTEAFF. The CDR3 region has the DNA TGCGCCAGCAGCCAGACAGGGGGCTACACTGAAGCTTTCTTT.

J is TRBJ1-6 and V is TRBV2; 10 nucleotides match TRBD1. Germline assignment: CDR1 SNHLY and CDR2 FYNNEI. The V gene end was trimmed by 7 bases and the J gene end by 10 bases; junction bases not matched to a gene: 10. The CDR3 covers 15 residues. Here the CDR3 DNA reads TGTGCCAGCACCACGACAGGGGGCGGTGGCTCACCCCTCCACTTT. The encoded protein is CASTTTGGGGSPLHF.

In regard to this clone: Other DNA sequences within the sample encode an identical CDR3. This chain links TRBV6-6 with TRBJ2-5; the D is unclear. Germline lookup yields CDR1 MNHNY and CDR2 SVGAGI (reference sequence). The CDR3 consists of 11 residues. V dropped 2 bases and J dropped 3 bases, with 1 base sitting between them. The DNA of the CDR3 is TGTGCCAGCAGTTACAAAGAGACCCAGTACTTC. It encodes CASSYKETQYF.

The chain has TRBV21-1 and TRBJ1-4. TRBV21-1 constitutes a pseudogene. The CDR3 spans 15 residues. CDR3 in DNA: TGTGCCAGCAGCAAAGCGCAGGGGAGGGGTGAAAAACTGTTTTTT. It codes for CASSKAQGRGEKLFF.

CDR3 DNA sequence: TGTGCCAGCAGTTTCCAGCGCCAATCCTACAATGAGCAGTTCTTC. It yields the protein CASSFQRQSYNEQFF. The V call is TRBV28, the J call TRBJ2-1; D gene uncertain. The CDR3 has 15 residues. Germline CDR1 is MDHEN and CDR2 is SYDVKM. Trimming cost V 3 bases and J 1 base, with 10 bases left between them.

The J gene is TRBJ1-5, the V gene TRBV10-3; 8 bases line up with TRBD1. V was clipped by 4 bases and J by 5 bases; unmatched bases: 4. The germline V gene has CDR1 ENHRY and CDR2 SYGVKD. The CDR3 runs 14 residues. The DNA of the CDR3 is TGTGCCATCAGTGCGGAGACAGGGGATCAGCCCCAGCATTTT. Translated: CAISAETGDQPQHF.

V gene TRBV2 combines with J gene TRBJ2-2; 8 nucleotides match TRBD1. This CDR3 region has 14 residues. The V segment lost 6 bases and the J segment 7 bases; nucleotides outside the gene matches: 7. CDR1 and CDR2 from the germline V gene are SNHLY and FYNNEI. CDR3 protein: CASSAGGQNGELFF. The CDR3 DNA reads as TGTGCCAGCAGCGCAGGGGGCCAAAACGGGGAGCTGTTTTTT. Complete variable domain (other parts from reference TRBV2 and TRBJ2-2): EPEVTQTPSHQVTQMGQEVILRCVPISNHLYFYWYRQILGQKVEFLVSFYNNEISEKSEIFDDQFSVERPDGSNFTLKIRSTKLEDSAMYFCASSAGGQNGELFFGEGSRLTVL.

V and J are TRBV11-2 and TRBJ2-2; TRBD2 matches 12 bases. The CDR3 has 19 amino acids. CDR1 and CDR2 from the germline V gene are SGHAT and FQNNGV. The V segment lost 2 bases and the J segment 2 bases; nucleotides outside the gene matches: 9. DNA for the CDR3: TGTGCCAGCAGCTTACTAAGGACTAGCGGGATCCTAAACACCGGGGAGCTGTTTTTT. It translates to CASSLLRTSGILNTGELFF.

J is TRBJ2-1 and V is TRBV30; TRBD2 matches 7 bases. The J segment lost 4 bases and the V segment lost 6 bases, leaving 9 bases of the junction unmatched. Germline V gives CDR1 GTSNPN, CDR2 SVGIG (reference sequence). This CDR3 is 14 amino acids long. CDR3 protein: CACARLGGYNEQFF. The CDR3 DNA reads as TGTGCCTGCGCCCGACTCGGGGGGTACAATGAGCAGTTCTTC.

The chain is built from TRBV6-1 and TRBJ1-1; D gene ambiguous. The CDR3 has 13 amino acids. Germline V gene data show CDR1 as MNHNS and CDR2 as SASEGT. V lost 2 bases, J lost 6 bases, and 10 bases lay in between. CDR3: CASSERSGSEAFF. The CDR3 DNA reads TGTGCCAGCAGTGAAAGGTCGGGGTCTGAAGCTTTCTTT.

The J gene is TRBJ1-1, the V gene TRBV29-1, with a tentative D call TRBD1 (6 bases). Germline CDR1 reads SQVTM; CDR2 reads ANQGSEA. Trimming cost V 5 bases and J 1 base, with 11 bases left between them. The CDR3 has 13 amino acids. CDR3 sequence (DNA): TGCAGCGTTCCGAAGGGGGGGAACACTGAAGCTTTCTTT. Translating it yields CSVPKGGNTEAFF.

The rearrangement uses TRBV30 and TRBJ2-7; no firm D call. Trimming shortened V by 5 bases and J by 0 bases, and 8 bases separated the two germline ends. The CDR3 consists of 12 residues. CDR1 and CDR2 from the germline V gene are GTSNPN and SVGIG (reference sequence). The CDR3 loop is CAWSTNSYEQYF. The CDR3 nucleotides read TGTGCCTGGTCGACAAACTCCTACGAGCAGTACTTC. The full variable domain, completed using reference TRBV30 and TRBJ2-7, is SQTIHQWPATLVQPVGSPLSLECTVEGTSNPNLYWYRQAAGRGLQLLFYSVGIGQISSEVPQNLSASRPQDRQFILSSKKLLLSDSGFYLCAWSTNSYEQYFGPGTRLTVT.

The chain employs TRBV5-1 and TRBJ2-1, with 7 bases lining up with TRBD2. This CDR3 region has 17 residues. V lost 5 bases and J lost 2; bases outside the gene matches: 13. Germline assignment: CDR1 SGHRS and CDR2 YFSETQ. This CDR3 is CASSSDRGSGAYNEQFF. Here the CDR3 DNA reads TGCGCCAGCAGTTCGGACCGGGGGAGCGGGGCCTACAATGAGCAGTTCTTC.